The rows below give T cell receptor beta chains drawn from one sample of a study of circulating and synovial CD4+ cells in juvenile arthritis. Produced via immunoSEQ multiplex PCR; TCRdb's table is partial and in-frame only. The top ten clones hold 0.15% to 0.2% of a sample with approximately 35,000 clones, 90% to 95% of them seen once. Sequences were obtained from CD4+ T cells from blood. These receptors all stem from a human donor with juvenile idiopathic arthritis. The conserved cysteine and the conserved F or W are not part of the CDR3 here.

TRBV5-4	TRBJ1-3	ASSHDDRAGNTIY
TRBV19	TRBJ1-4	ASRPEGATNEKLF
TRBV2	TRBJ1-6	ASSERGDNSYNSPLH
TRBV19	TRBJ1-1	ASQRTGWVSEAF
TRBV15	TRBJ2-4	ATSRVEQIQY
TRBV10-1	TRBJ2-7	ASSERGLGDEQY
TRBV7-2	TRBJ2-1	ASSLVKNEQF
TRBV7-2	TRBJ2-7	ASSLGDRGYEQY
TRBV6-5	NA	ASTSREGDYEQY
TRBV4-2	TRBJ1-1	ASSQEGVGAF
TRBV5-6	TRBJ2-6	ASSFGTQNVLT
TRBV5-4	TRBJ2-1	ASSLRGLAGLTYNEQF
TRBV28	TRBJ1-1	ASSTMNTEAF
TRBV7-3	TRBJ2-1	ASSLLAGGLNNEQF
TRBV7-3	TRBJ2-3	ASSPIAGGPADTQY
TRBV11-3	TRBJ2-3	ASSLGGRDTQY
TRBV2	TRBJ2-7	ASSAGARESYEQY
TRBV5-1	TRBJ1-5	ASSLEAGQPQH
TRBV10-2	TRBJ1-5	ASRMPGQENQPQH
TRBV4-2	TRBJ1-1	ASSQEAQGPIEAF
TRBV6-6	TRBJ2-3	ASSLGGNTDTQY
TRBV7-2	TRBJ2-7	ASSLPSSYEQY
TRBV5-4	TRBJ2-1	ASSFNRDTNNEQF
TRBV7-3	TRBJ2-5	ASSLGTSGSQETQY
TRBV28	TRBJ1-2	ASSYYQSYYGYT
TRBV27	TRBJ1-5	ASSAKGGNQPQH
TRBV10-3	TRBJ2-2	AISPPGQGRNTGELF
TRBV28	TRBJ1-2	ASSFTSFYGNLYGYT
TRBV10-1	TRBJ2-2	ADLRQGVATGELF
TRBV4-2	TRBJ1-5	ASSQIGTGDQPQH
TRBV5-1	TRBJ2-1	ASSLTSGSYNEQF
TRBV2	TRBJ1-1	ASLGGVKNTEAF
TRBV7-2	TRBJ2-3	ASSWVPGLSTDTQY
TRBV5-8	TRBJ1-2	ASSFLEGAGYT
TRBV11-1	TRBJ2-5	ASSKTTGALQETQY
TRBV10-1	TRBJ2-7	ASSRDRGSGEQY